The 27 T cell receptor beta chains below all came from one sample that was sequenced in a study of blood T cells in healthy people across ages. A second PCR of about 7 to 11 cycles used a sample-barcoded 5' primer and a J-beta primer mix. TCRdb redid the calling of the 5' RACE reads with MiXCR, one entry per CDR3 protein. Of approximately 810,000 distinct CDR3 sequences listed, around 34% were seen once; the top ten hold 10% to 15%. Sequences were obtained from blood. The source is a man younger than 30 in good health.

The chain employs TRBV20-1 and TRBJ1-6, with D perhaps TRBD1 (5 bases). The CDR3 is made up of 14 amino acids. Germline V gives CDR1 DFQATT, CDR2 SNEGSKA (reference sequence). Trimming removed 5 bases from V and 6 bases from J, with 14 bases in between. The CDR3 region has the DNA TGCAGTGCTTCAAGGGGTTCAAGTAATTCACCCCTCCACTTT. Translated, it gives CSASRGSSNSPLHF.

V is TRBV20-1 and J is TRBJ2-1; TRBD2 aligns across 11 bases. The J call may be faulty, since TRBJ2-7 better matches the DNA end. This CDR3 has 17 amino acids. From germline, CDR1 is DFQATT and CDR2 SNEGSKA (reference sequence). The CDR3 here is CSAGGASGGSSYNEQYF. CDR3 nucleotides: TGCAGTGCTGGAGGGGCTAGCGGGGGGAGCTCCTACAATGAGCAGTACTTC.

Only a few counts were recorded for this clonotype. The genes are TRBV9 and TRBJ2-5; 12 nucleotides match TRBD2. Trimming took 0 bases from V and 5 from J; bases not matched to a gene: 2. This CDR3 spans 15 amino acids. Per germline, CDR1 SGDLS and CDR2 YYNGEE. Written as DNA, the CDR3 is TGTGCCAGCAGCGTAGGGGGGACTAGCGGGGAGACCCAGTACTTC. Amino acid sequence: CASSVGGTSGETQYF.

This clonotype appeared a few times. This rearrangement joins TRBV6-2 or TRBV6-3 to TRBJ2-1, with a tentative D call TRBD2 (6 bases). Germline V gene lookup returns CDR1 MNHEY and CDR2 SVGEGT. This CDR3 has 18 amino acids. Trimming took 2 bases from V and 12 from J, leaving 29 bases between them. CDR3 amino acids: CASSYLIGPSAGIGWQFF. The CDR3 coding sequence is TGTGCCAGCAGTTACCTCATCGGGCCTAGCGCCGGGATTGGCTGGCAGTTCTTC.

The V gene is TRBV7-2, the J gene TRBJ2-5; D may be TRBD1 or TRBD2 (6 bases each). V shed 0 bases and J shed 2 bases, with 13 bases lying between them. The V gene's germline CDR1 is SGHTA and CDR2 FQGNSA. The CDR3 is 16 amino acids. This CDR3 is CASSLAFGGRQETQYF. The CDR3 DNA reads TGTGCCAGCAGCTTAGCGTTTGGGGGGCGGCAAGAGACCCAGTACTTC.

This clonotype showed up just once. This chain joins TRBV29-1 and TRBJ1-1; tentatively, D is TRBD1 (5 bases). V lost 4 bases and J lost 5, with 17 bases in between. Germline V gene lookup returns CDR1 SQVTM and CDR2 ANQGSEA. CDR3 length: 14 amino acids. The CDR3 loop is CSVVKGTGGTEAFF. The CDR3 bases are TGCAGCGTTGTAAAGGGGACGGGGGGGACTGAAGCTTTCTTT.

The chain joins TRBV25-1 to TRBJ2-1; D is possibly TRBD1 or TRBD2 (6 bases each). CDR3 length: 13 amino acids. CDR1 MGHDK and CDR2 SYGVNS come from the germline V gene. V was shortened by 7 bases and J by 7 bases, with 14 bases between the two germline ends. CDR3 sequence (DNA): TGTGCCAGCACCGTCGGGGGCCTGAATGAGCAGTTCTTC. Translating it yields CASTVGGLNEQFF.

This clonotype showed up many times. The V and J genes are TRBV12-3 or TRBV12-4 and TRBJ2-3; 12 nucleotides line up with TRBD2. This CDR3 has 14 amino acids. V was pared by 6 bases and J by 7 bases, with 5 bases of the junction left unmatched. The chain's CDR3 is CASRTSGGVNTQYF. CDR3 bases: TGTGCCAGCAGGACTAGCGGGGGAGTCAATACGCAGTATTTT.

This clonotype occurred a few times. This may come from a read error, since a much larger clone is one base off. This rearrangement joins TRBV10-2 to TRBJ2-5; D unclear. Looked up from germline, CDR1 is WSHSY and CDR2 is SAAADI. CDR3 length: 13 residues. V was shortened by 2 bases and J by 11 bases, with 15 bases between the two germline ends. The CDR3 DNA reads as TGCGCCAGCAGTGAGATCCCTTACAATGAGCAGTACTTC. As protein: CASSEIPYNEQYF.

This clonotype has a count of ten or more. This rearrangement joins TRBV20-1 to TRBJ2-3, with 7 nucleotides matching TRBD1. CDR3 length equals 16 residues. The V segment lost 3 bases and the J segment 1 base; nucleotides outside the gene matches: 10. CDR1 is DFQATT and CDR2 is SNEGSKA in the germline V gene (reference sequence). In DNA, the CDR3 is TGCAGTGCTAGCATTTTAGGACAGGTCGGCACAGATACGCAGTATTTT. Amino acid sequence: CSASILGQVGTDTQYF.

The CDR3 sequence: CATHLGAGNTGELFF. CDR3 sequence (DNA): TGTGCCACCCACTTAGGGGCGGGCAACACCGGGGAGCTGTTTTTT. This chain joins TRBV5-5 and TRBJ2-2, with D perhaps being TRBD1 or TRBD2 (5 bases each). The CDR3 is made up of 15 amino acids. CDR1 is SGHKS and CDR2 is YYEKEE in the germline V gene (reference sequence). Trimming stripped 9 bases from V and 2 bases from J, with 17 bases between.

The rearrangement uses TRBV28 and TRBJ1-1; 8 positions match TRBD1. In germline, CDR1 is MDHEN, CDR2 SYDVKM. The V segment lost 5 bases and the J segment 5 bases; nucleotides outside the gene matches: 10. The CDR3 totals 15 residues. In DNA form, the CDR3 reads TGTGCCAGCAGTCCCCCCAGGGGGCGCGGAACTGAAGCTTTCTTT. This sequence encodes CASSPPRGRGTEAFF. The entire variable domain, with the rest obtained from reference TRBV28 and TRBJ1-1, is as follows: DVKVTQSSRYLVKRTGEKVFLECVQDMDHENMFWYRQDPGLGLRLIYFSYDVKMKEKGDIPEGYSVSREKKERFSLILESASTNQTSMYLCASSPPRGRGTEAFFGQGTRLTVV.

V gene TRBV20-1 combines with J gene TRBJ2-5; D gene ambiguous. The V end was cut by 4 bases, the J end by 5 bases, with 8 bases between. The CDR3 is 11 residues long. Looked up from germline, CDR1 is DFQATT and CDR2 is SNEGSKA (reference sequence). The CDR3 DNA follows: TGCAGTGCTAATCATTGGGAGACCCAGTACTTC. Its translation is CSANHWETQYF.

This clonotype was detected ten times or more. V is TRBV4-3 and J is TRBJ1-5; D is undetermined. CDR3 size: 14 residues. V dropped 3 bases and J dropped 0 bases, with 6 bases sitting between them. Per germline, CDR1 LGHNA and CDR2 YSLEER. CDR3 nucleotide sequence: TGCGCCAGCAGCCAGGGATATAGCAATCAGCCCCAGCATTTT. Translation gives CASSQGYSNQPQHF.

This clonotype was counted a few times. V gene TRBV6-1 combines with J gene TRBJ2-3; perhaps TRBD2 as D (6 bases). This CDR3 has 18 amino acids. V was clipped by 5 bases and J by 1 base, with 22 bases between them. From germline, CDR1 is MNHNS and CDR2 SASEGT. The CDR3: CASSPLPGTPGGTDTQYF. The CDR3 DNA reads as TGTGCCAGCAGTCCCCTACCCGGGACTCCGGGTGGCACAGATACGCAGTATTTT.

There are a few counts of this clonotype. The chain uses TRBV9 and TRBJ2-5; D is unclear. The germline V and J ends were trimmed by 0 bases and 7 bases, with 16 bases remaining between them. CDR3 length: 15 residues. CDR1 and CDR2 (germline): SGDLS, YYNGEE. The CDR3 DNA follows: TGTGCCAGCAGCGTAGAGGCGACGGCTCCAAGGACCCAGTACTTC. Amino acids: CASSVEATAPRTQYF.

This clonotype was observed a few times. This sequence joins TRBV12-3 or TRBV12-4 and TRBJ2-2; D is undetermined. Trimming removed 3 bases at V and 7 bases at J, with 6 bases between. The CDR3 is made up of 12 amino acids. This CDR3 reads CASSFFVGELFF. The CDR3 region has the DNA TGTGCCAGCAGTTTCTTCGTCGGGGAGCTGTTTTTT.

In its sample, this clonotype was seen a few times. The chain uses TRBV29-1 and TRBJ2-1, with a possible D match to TRBD2 (5 bases). This CDR3 contains 14 residues. The germline V and J ends were trimmed by 6 bases and 5 bases, with 17 bases remaining between them. The germline V gene encodes CDR1 SQVTM and CDR2 ANQGSEA. CDR3 sequence (DNA): TGCAGCGTCGCTGGTGCGACTACAAACAATGAGCAGTTCTTC. As protein: CSVAGATTNNEQFF.

The chain links TRBV6-2 or TRBV6-3 to TRBJ1-2; TRBD1 matches at 7 bases. The CDR3 totals 14 residues. With 5 bases clipped from V and 13 bases from J, the junction kept 16 bases outside the gene matches. Germline V gives CDR1 MNHEY, CDR2 SVGEGT. The CDR3 sequence is CASSDRTGTLWCTF. CDR3 bases: TGTGCCAGCAGTGATCGGACAGGCACCCTGTGGTGCACCTTC.

This clonotype was detected only a few times. The rearrangement uses TRBV20-1 and TRBJ1-1; D uncertain. Germline CDR1 is DFQATT and CDR2 is SNEGSKA (reference sequence). Trimming cost V 3 bases and J 3 bases, with 17 bases left between them. The CDR3 sequence is 15 residues long. The CDR3 coding sequence is TGCAGTGCTAGGCTCGCGGGGATGATGCACACTGAAGCTTTCTTT. Its translation: CSARLAGMMHTEAFF.

The chain joins TRBV14 to TRBJ2-7, with 12 bases aligning to TRBD2. V was clipped by 6 bases and J by 1 base; unmatched bases: 7. CDR3 length: 16 amino acids. The germline V gene encodes CDR1 SGHDN and CDR2 FVKESK. CDR3: CASSLGLAGLSYEQYF. CDR3 DNA sequence: TGTGCCAGCAGTCTGGGACTAGCGGGCCTATCCTACGAGCAGTACTTC. Complete variable domain (other parts from reference TRBV14 and TRBJ2-7): EAGVTQFPSHSVIEKGQTVTLRCDPISGHDNLYWYRRVMGKEIKFLLHFVKESKQDESGMPNNRFLAERTGGTYSTLKVQPAELEDSGVYFCASSLGLAGLSYEQYFGPGTRLTVT.

This clonotype was observed a few times. V gene TRBV7-2 combines with J gene TRBJ2-1; D is uncertain. The CDR3 sequence is 14 residues long. Germline assignment: CDR1 SGHTA and CDR2 FQGNSA. With 5 bases removed from V and 6 bases from J, the gap between germline ends came to 14 bases. The CDR3: CASSVNKGSNEQFF. The CDR3, as DNA: TGTGCCAGCAGCGTAAACAAGGGCTCCAATGAGCAGTTCTTC.

This clonotype was observed a few times. The chain recombines TRBV5-1 with TRBJ1-1, with D perhaps matching TRBD1 (5 bases). The CDR3 sequence is 14 residues long. Germline V CDR1 and CDR2: SGHRS, YFSETQ. V lost 2 bases and J lost 4, with 12 bases in between. The CDR3 sequence: CASSFVTGPTEAFF. In nucleotides, the CDR3 is TGCGCCAGCAGCTTTGTAACGGGGCCCACTGAAGCTTTCTTT.

V is TRBV3-1 and J is TRBJ1-5; D is unclear. CDR1 is LGHDT and CDR2 is YNNKEL in the germline V gene (reference sequence). Between the trimmed V and J ends, which lost 1 base and 9 bases, there was a span of 10 bases. CDR3 size: 13 residues. The CDR3 DNA reads TGTGCCAGCAGCCAAGGGGGATTGGGGCCCCAGCATTTT. Protein: CASSQGGLGPQHF.

The chain links TRBV5-1 to TRBJ2-1; the match to TRBD2 covers 14 bases. The closer fit of TRBJ2-7 to the DNA end suggests the J call may be wrong. CDR1 is SGHRS and CDR2 is YFSETQ in the germline V gene. The CDR3 loop spans 17 amino acids. CDR3 in DNA: TGCGCCAGCAGCCGACTAGCGGGGGGGCTCTCCTACAATGAGCAGTACTTC. Protein: CASSRLAGGLSYNEQYF.

This clonotype appeared a few times. The chain recombines TRBV25-1 with TRBJ1-2; TRBD1 might be the D (5 bases). V dropped 10 bases and J dropped 6 bases, with 18 bases sitting between them. Germline V CDR1 and CDR2: MGHDK, SYGVNS. CDR3 length equals 13 residues. CDR3 DNA: TGTGCCACTCCGGGACGGCGAATTGATGGCTACACCTTC. Translated: CATPGRRIDGYTF.

This clonotype was observed at least ten times. The chain uses TRBV12-3 or TRBV12-4 and TRBJ2-7; D may match TRBD1 or TRBD2 (5 bases each). The CDR3 totals 16 residues. The ends were cut back, 3 bases at V and 0 bases at J, with 15 bases in the middle. CDR3 region: CASSFHISGTSYEQYF. For the CDR3, the DNA is TGTGCCAGCAGTTTTCACATCTCCGGGACCTCCTACGAGCAGTACTTC.